This T cell receptor (beta chain) was identified in a study of Ad26.COV2.S vaccination and SARS-CoV-2 variants. Study outcomes and limitations: Recipients of vaccine and of placebo showed similar breadth of their non-spike TCR repertoires. Vaccinees displayed broader spike-specific TCR repertoires than placebo recipients.

Treatment indicated: some 20 received Ad26.COV2.S at low or high dose, single or two shots; 5 received placebo; per-sample allocation not given. Repertoires come from day 63 after the first vaccine or placebo injection. On this clone: Its cognate antigen is unknown.

Trimming pared 3 bases from V and 0 bases from J, leaving 9 bases between. Germline V gene sequence: CDR1 MDHEN, CDR2 SYDVKM. The CDR3 length is 15 residues. Sequencing was performed with immunoSEQ multiplex PCR; in TCRdb, only in-frame clones are kept and a portion is missing. The data contain roughly 510,000 clones, roughly nine tenths of them seen just once; the ten biggest clones take up more than 10%. The clonotype originates from a person aged 18-60 years who received the Ad26.COV2.S COVID-19 vaccine or a placebo. The sequencing here drew on peripheral blood, taken in a trial of Ad26.COV2.S vaccine versus placebo. V is TRBV28 and J is TRBJ2-1, with D possibly being TRBD1 (5 bases). The CDR3 DNA is TGTGCCAGCAGTTTTCCTCAGGGCTCCTACAATGAGCAGTTCTTC. It encodes CASSFPQGSYNEQFF.